Sequencing of this T cell receptor beta chain was carried out in a study of blood T cell repertoires in COVID-19 (dated by TCRdb to 2019 to 2021). Notes on the research overall: Samples covering the acute and convalescent phases of COVID-19 were provided by collaborators in the United States, Italy and Spain. The dataset comprised deeply sampled blood TCRbeta repertoires from subjects exposed to, actively infected with, or recovered from COVID-19. The samples were drawn from the first 160 participants of the ongoing ImmuneRACE study and from 1,254 subjects provided by 6 global collaborators. The prospective study material was composed of cDNA or gDNA derived from T cells, B-cell-depleted T cells, or PBMCs. The sample metadata nearly always contained a de-identified subject ID, COVID-19 status, age in years and sex. The repertoires were released in a freely available public database intended as a resource for research on the immune response to SARS-CoV-2. Where HLA class I and class II types were available, the types were taken from metadata supplied by the sample provider, not from assay-based typing. Study-wide conclusions, independent of this receptor: How much clinical and demographic metadata was included differed by source and by participant, and the metadata was provided uncurated.

About this clone itself: The target of this receptor is not known. No base qualities exist here, and no much larger clone lies one base off it.

At one collaborating source in Seattle, patients were enrolled during active infection and were followed longitudinally through the course of disease. The collaborating institutions used their own protocols to collect whole blood in K2EDTA tubes. For TCRbeta analysis, collaborators shipped samples in one of three forms: frozen whole blood, isolated PBMCs, or DNA extracted from either of those sample types. TCRbeta CDR3 regions were amplified from genomic DNA by means of the immunoSEQ Assay, a bias-controlled multiplex PCR. The original pipeline was this. The number of nucleated cells in each sample was estimated from the amplification of reference gene primers within the assay. Sequence reads were collapsed and filtered to measure the absolute abundance of every unique TCRbeta CDR3 rearrangement. For each sample, productive Simpson clonality was calculated as the square root of Simpson's diversity index across productive rearrangements. TCRdb limited this immuneACCESS table to in-frame rearrangements with V and J called. A share of clones is missing; checked studies link under half to unresolved V genes, and the rest is unexplained. V and J calls and clone size are given by that table; D and trimming were obtained from the DNA. This sample lists nearly 350,000 clones; around nine tenths were detected once. Of the sample, approximately 7.4% is held by the ten largest clones.

Via the germline V gene, CDR1 is SGHTA and CDR2 FQGNSA. The CDR3 covers 15 residues, taking in both the cysteine and the phenylalanine. The sequence is cut down to CDR3 DNA, 45 bases in frame from base 1. Here V drops 4 bases and J drops 6 bases, and the junction holds 9 bases not matched to any gene. The TCR comes from a woman in her seventies with COVID-19, enrolled during active disease. Recombination linked TRBV7-2 to TRBJ1-2; the central 9 bases match TRBD1. Material for sequencing was peripheral blood. The CDR3 region: CASSSGTGNRNGYTF. At the DNA level, the sequence is TGTGCCAGCAGCTCCGGGACAGGGAATCGGAATGGCTACACCTTC. Where the CDR3 stops, the reference TRBV7-2 and TRBJ1-2 genes take over; the full variable domain is GAGVSQSPSNKVTEKGKDVELRCDPISGHTALYWYRQSLGQGLEFLIYFQGNSAPDKSGLPSDRFSAERTGGSVSTLTIQRTQQEDSAVYLCASSSGTGNRNGYTFGSGTRLTVV.